These 8 T cell receptor beta chains share one sample of origin, sequenced in a study of vaccination and CD4 T cells after COVID-19. Once obtained from cultured CD4+ T cells, the DNA was sequenced using the Oncomine TCR Beta short-read assay. Via MiXCR, TCRdb re-called the PCR reads, giving one row per CDR3 protein. Seen here are roughly 14,000 distinct CDR3 sequences, about 35% observed once, and the top ten hold 36%. Regarding treatment: approximately 11-day PBMC culture with coronavirus spike peptide pools or control peptides (ViraFEST assay). No antigen is known for these receptors. The sample taken for sequencing was cultured CD4+ T cells from blood. Receptors originate from a human donor with COVID-19.

Only a few counts were recorded for this clonotype. This chain connects TRBV11-2 to TRBJ1-2; tentatively, D is TRBD1 (6 bases). The V and J ends lost 5 bases and 1 base respectively, with 11 bases between them. From germline, CDR1 is SGHAT and CDR2 FQNNGV. This CDR3 is 14 amino acids long. The DNA of the CDR3 is TGTGCCAGCAGCCCCGACAGGATTAACTATGGCTACACCTTC. Protein product: CASSPDRINYGYTF.

The CDR3 DNA is TGTGCCAGCAGTTCCGGGACAGGGATCGGCACTGAAGCTTTCTTT. Its protein is CASSSGTGIGTEAFF. The J gene is TRBJ1-1, the V gene TRBV27, with TRBD1 identical over 9 bases. Looked up from germline, CDR1 is MNHEY and CDR2 is SMNVEV (reference sequence). The CDR3 totals 15 residues. V lost 4 bases, J lost 4 bases, and 7 bases stayed unmatched.

This clonotype was detected a few times. The gene calls are TRBV25-1 and TRBJ1-2; the D gene is possibly TRBD1 (5 bases). This CDR3 has 12 amino acids. Germline loops: CDR1 MGHDK, CDR2 SYGVNS. Deletions cut 4 bases from V and 8 bases from J, with 11 bases between. CDR3 sequence: CASSGDLRGYTF. CDR3 nucleotides: TGTGCCAGCAGTGGGGACCTTCGGGGCTACACCTTC.

The V gene is TRBV6-2 or TRBV6-3, the J gene TRBJ1-5; 9 bases agree with TRBD1. Germline trimming cut 0 bases from V and 9 bases from J; bases unmatched to any gene: 6. Germline CDR1 reads MNHEY; CDR2 reads SVGEGT. This CDR3 has 15 residues. DNA for the CDR3: TGTGCCAGCAGTTACTCCGGGACAGGGACCGGGCCCCAGCATTTT. Amino acids: CASSYSGTGTGPQHF.

This clonotype was seen a few times. The chain carries TRBV29-1 and TRBJ1-3; D gene uncertain. The ends were cut back, 3 bases at V and 0 bases at J, with 9 bases in the middle. The CDR3 covers 14 residues. Germline V gives CDR1 SQVTM, CDR2 ANQGSEA. CDR3 region: CSVDPSGSGNTIYF. The CDR3 DNA sequence: TGCAGCGTTGACCCATCAGGCTCTGGAAACACCATATATTTT.

The chain couples TRBV7-6 to TRBJ1-1; D gene unclear. Trimming shortened V by 3 bases and J by 6 bases, and 23 bases separated the two germline ends. Germline assignment: CDR1 SGHVS and CDR2 FNYEAQ. The CDR3 is made up of 17 amino acids. CDR3 DNA: TGTGCCAGCAGCTTTCGCCCCCCTGGGTTGGGAACCTCTGAAGCTTTCTTT. It codes for CASSFRPPGLGTSEAFF.

This clonotype showed up just a few times. The chain joins TRBV25-1 to TRBJ1-6, with unresolved D. Trimming removed 10 bases from V and 7 bases from J, with 17 bases in between. CDR1 MGHDK and CDR2 SYGVNS come from the germline V gene. The CDR3 consists of 14 residues. CDR3 sequence reads: CANPPRVENSPLHF. CDR3 in DNA: TGTGCCAACCCGCCGAGGGTGGAGAATTCACCCCTCCACTTT.

The J gene is TRBJ2-4, the V gene TRBV7-2; D gene uncertain. V lost 2 bases to trimming and J lost 6 bases, with 5 bases between them. The CDR3 consists of 12 residues. Germline assignment: CDR1 SGHTA and CDR2 FQGNSA. CDR3 sequence: CASSLKGNIQYF. For the CDR3, the DNA is TGTGCCAGCAGCTTAAAAGGAAACATTCAGTACTTC.